This section outlines one TCR beta chain sequence together with its context. Trimming stripped 8 bases from V and 3 bases from J, with 23 bases between. Germline V gene sequence: CDR1 KGHSH, CDR2 LQKENI. The CDR3 length is 16 residues. This record belongs to a study of T-cell reconstitution after alpha-beta-depleted transplantation in children. It was with unique molecular identifiers that the TCRbeta library was prepared. Via MiXCR, TCRdb re-called the PCR reads, giving one row per CDR3 protein. The table includes 500,000 to 600,000 distinct CDR3 sequences, approximately 29% detected once. The sequenced sample was PBMCs from the stem cell graft donor, obtained from the stem cell graft. V is TRBV18 and J is TRBJ2-7; TRBD2 might be the D (5 bases). The sequence came from a human donor who donated a stem cell graft to a child with aplastic anemia. The CDR3 DNA reads as TGTGCCAGCACGGATTCAATGCGGGTGTCGAACTACGAGCAGTACTTC. This encodes CASTDSMRVSNYEQYF.